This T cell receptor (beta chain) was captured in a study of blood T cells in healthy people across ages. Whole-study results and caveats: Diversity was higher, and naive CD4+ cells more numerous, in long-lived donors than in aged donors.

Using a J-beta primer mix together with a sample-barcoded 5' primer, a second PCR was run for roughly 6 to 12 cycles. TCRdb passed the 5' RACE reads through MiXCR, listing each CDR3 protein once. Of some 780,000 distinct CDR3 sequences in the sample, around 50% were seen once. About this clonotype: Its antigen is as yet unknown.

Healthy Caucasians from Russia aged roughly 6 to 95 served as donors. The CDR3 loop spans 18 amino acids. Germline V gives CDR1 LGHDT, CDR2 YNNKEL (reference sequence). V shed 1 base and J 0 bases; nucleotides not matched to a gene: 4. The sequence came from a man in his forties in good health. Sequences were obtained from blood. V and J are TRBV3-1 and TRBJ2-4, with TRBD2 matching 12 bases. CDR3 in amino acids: CASSQGTSGKVAKNIQYF. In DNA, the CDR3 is TGTGCCAGCAGCCAAGGGACTAGCGGGAAAGTAGCCAAAAACATTCAGTACTTC. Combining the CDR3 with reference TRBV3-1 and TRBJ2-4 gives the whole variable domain DTAVSQTPKYLVTQMGNDKSIKCEQNLGHDTMYWYKQDSKKFLKIMFSYNNKELIINETVPNRFSPKSPDKAHLNLHINSLELGDSAVYFCASSQGTSGKVAKNIQYFGAGTRLSVL.